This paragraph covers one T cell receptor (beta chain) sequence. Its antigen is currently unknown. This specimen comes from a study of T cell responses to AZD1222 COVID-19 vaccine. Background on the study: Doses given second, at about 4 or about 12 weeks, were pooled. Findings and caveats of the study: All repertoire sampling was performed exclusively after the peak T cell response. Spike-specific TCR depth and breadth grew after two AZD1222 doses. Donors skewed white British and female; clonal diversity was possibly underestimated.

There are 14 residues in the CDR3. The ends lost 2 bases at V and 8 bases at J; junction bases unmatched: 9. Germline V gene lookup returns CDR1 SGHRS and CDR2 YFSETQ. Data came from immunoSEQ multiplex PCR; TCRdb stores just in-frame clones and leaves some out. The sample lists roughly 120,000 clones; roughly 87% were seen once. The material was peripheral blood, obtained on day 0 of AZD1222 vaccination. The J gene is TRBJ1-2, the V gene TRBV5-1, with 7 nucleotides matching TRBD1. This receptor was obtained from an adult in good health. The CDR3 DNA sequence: TGCGCCAGCAGCTTAGGTAGAACAGGGGAAGGCTACACCTTC. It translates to CASSLGRTGEGYTF.